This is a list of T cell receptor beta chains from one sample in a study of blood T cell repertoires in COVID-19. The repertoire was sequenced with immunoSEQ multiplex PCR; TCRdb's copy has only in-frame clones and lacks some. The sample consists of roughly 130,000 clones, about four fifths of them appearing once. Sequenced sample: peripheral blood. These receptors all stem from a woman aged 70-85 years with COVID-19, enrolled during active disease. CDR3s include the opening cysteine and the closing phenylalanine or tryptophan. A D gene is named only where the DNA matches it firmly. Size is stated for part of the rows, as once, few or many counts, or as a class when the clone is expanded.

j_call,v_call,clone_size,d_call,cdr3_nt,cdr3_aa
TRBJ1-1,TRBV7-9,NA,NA,TGTGCCAGCAGCGCGACAGGGAACACTGAAGCTTTCTTT,CASSATGNTEAFF
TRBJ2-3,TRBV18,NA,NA,TGTGCCAGCTCACAGGTACCCACGATCCGGGGGACAGATACGCAGTATTTT,CASSQVPTIRGTDTQYF
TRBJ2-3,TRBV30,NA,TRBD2,TGTGCCTGCCCAAGGCGGGGGGGCACAGATACGCAGTATTTT,CACPRRGGTDTQYF
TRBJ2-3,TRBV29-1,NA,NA,TGCAGCGTTGATCTCACAGATACGCAGTATTTT,CSVDLTDTQYF
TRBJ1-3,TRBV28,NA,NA,TGTGCCAGCAGTTTATCAGGTTTGCATGGTGGAAACACCATATATTTT,CASSLSGLHGGNTIYF
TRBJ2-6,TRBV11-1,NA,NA,TGTGCCAGCAGTCTCAGTGACTCTGGGGCCAACGTCCTGACTTTC,CASSLSDSGANVLTF
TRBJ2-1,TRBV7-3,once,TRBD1,TGTGCCAGCAGCCCTCGACAGGGCTCCTACAATGAGCAGTTCTTC,CASSPRQGSYNEQFF
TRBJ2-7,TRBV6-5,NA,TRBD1,TGTGCCAGCAGCTATACCGGGACAGGGCTTGGGGAGCAGTACTTC,CASSYTGTGLGEQYF
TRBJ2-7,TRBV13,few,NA,TGTGCCAGCAGCCCCGAGTCCCGTTTTTCGCAGGGCAGCGAGCAGTACTTC,CASSPESRFSQGSEQYF
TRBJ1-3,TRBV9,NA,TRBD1,TGTGCCAGCAGCCCTACGGGACAGATAACCCTCTCTGGAAACACCATATATTTT,CASSPTGQITLSGNTIYF
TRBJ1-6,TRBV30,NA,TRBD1,TGTGCCTGGAGTGTCCCAGGTGGACAGGCCTACTATAATTCACCCCTCCACTTT,CAWSVPGGQAYYNSPLHF
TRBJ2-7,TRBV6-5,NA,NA,TGTGCCAGCATGTTGGACAGCCTCGGGTACGAGCAGTACTTC,CASMLDSLGYEQYF
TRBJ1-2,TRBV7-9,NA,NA,TGTGCCAGCAGCTTAGATGCTTCAGGGATCTATGGCTACACCTTC,CASSLDASGIYGYTF
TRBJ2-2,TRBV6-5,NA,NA,TGTGCCAGCAGCCTAGGGACAGGGGAGCTGTTTTTT,CASSLGTGELFF
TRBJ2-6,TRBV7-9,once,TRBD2,TGTGCCAGCCCCAAGCGGGGAACCCTCCCCTCTGGGGCCAACGTCCTGACTTTC,CASPKRGTLPSGANVLTF
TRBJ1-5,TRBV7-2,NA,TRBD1,TGTGCCAGCAACAGACAGGGGGGCAATCAGCCCCAGCATTTT,CASNRQGGNQPQHF
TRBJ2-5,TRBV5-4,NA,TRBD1,TGTGCCAGCAGCCCTGGACAGGATCGCCCAGAGACCCAGTACTTC,CASSPGQDRPETQYF
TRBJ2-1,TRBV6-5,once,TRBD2,TGTGCCAGCAGCGGACTAGCGGGCTTTAATGAGCAGTTCTTC,CASSGLAGFNEQFF
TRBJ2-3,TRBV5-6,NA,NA,TGTGCCAGCAGCCGAGGTAACCCAACAGATACGCAGTATTTT,CASSRGNPTDTQYF
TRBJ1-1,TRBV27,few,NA,TGTGCCAGCAGTTTAGTCCCCAGCACTGAAGCTTTCTTT,CASSLVPSTEAFF
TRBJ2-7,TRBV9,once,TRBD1,TGTGCCAGCAGCGTAGCCCTTCCCGGGGCAGGGGGCTACGAGCAGTACTTC,CASSVALPGAGGYEQYF
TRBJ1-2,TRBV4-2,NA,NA,TGTGCCAGCAGCCAAGAGCGGGTTAGCTATGGCTACACCTTC,CASSQERVSYGYTF
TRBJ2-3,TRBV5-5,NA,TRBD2,TGTGCCAGCAGCCCGACCCCTACTAGCGGCGGGGATACGCAGTATTTT,CASSPTPTSGGDTQYF
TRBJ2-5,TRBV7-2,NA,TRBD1,TGTGCCAGCAGCTTTCTCAAAGGACAGGGCAGGGAGACCCAGTACTTC,CASSFLKGQGRETQYF
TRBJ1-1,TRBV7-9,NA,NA,TGTGCCAGCAGCCCGGCGGGGGCGGTGGGGACTGAAGCTTTCTTT,CASSPAGAVGTEAFF
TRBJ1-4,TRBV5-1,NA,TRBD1,TGCGCCAGCGGACAGGGACTTCTTGCAACTAATGAAAAACTGTTTTTT,CASGQGLLATNEKLFF
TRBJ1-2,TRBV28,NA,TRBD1,TGTGCCACTGACAGGGACAGGGGGCGCGTCGACTATGGCTACACCTTC,CATDRDRGRVDYGYTF
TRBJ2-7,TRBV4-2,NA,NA,TGTGCCAGCAGCCCCCGAGGGGGAGACGAGCAGTACTTC,CASSPRGGDEQYF
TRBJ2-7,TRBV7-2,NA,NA,TGTGCCAGCAGCTTAGCGCCGGTCAGGGTTCTAACCTACGAGCAGTACTTC,CASSLAPVRVLTYEQYF
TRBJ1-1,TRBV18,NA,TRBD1,TGTGCCAGCTCATTCTCCGGGACAGGGTATACTGAAGCTTTCTTT,CASSFSGTGYTEAFF
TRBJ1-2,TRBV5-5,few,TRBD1,TGTGCCAGCAGCCCACGACAGGGGTACTATGGCTACACCTTC,CASSPRQGYYGYTF
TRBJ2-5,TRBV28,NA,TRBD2,TGTGCCAGCAGTTTACCGGGGAGGGCTCGGGAGACCCAGTACTTC,CASSLPGRARETQYF
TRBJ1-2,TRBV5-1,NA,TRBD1,TGCGCCAGCAGGTCTGGACCCTCGGGGACAGCGGGGGACTATGGCTACACCTTC,CASRSGPSGTAGDYGYTF
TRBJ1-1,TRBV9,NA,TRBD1,TGTGCCAGCAGCGTAGGTTCAGGGGGCGCCCAGAACACTGAAGCTTTCTTT,CASSVGSGGAQNTEAFF
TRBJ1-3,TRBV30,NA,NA,TGTGCCTGGAGCCCAGGGACTGGAAACACCATATATTTT,CAWSPGTGNTIYF
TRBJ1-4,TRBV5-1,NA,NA,TGCGCCAGCAGCCAGGGAGGCAGTAGCGAAAAACTGTTTTTT,CASSQGGSSEKLFF
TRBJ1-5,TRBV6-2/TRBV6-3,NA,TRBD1,TGTGCCAGCAGCCCCACAGGGGGGAGGCAGCCCCAGCATTTT,CASSPTGGRQPQHF
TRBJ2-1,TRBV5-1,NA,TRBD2,TGCGCCAGCAGCTTGGGACTAGCGGGGGGAAACAATGAGCAGTTCTTC,CASSLGLAGGNNEQFF
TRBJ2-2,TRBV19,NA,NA,TGTGCCAGTACCGCTCGGACAGTGAACACCGGGGAGCTGTTTTTT,CASTARTVNTGELFF
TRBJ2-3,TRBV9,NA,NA,TGTGCCAGCAGCGTAGTAATACAGGCCAGCACAGATACGCAGTATTTT,CASSVVIQASTDTQYF
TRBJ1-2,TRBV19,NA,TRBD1,TGTGCCAGTACCAGACAGGGGGCGAGCTTTAACTATGGCTACACCTTC,CASTRQGASFNYGYTF
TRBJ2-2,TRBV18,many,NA,TGTGCCAGCTCACCAGGGCCAAGGGGATTAAACACCGGGGAGCTGTTTTTT,CASSPGPRGLNTGELFF
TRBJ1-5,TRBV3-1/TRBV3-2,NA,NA,TGTGCCAGCAGCCAAGGCAGGGCTCAGCCCCAGCATTTT,CASSQGRAQPQHF
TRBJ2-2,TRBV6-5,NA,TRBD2,TGTGCCAGCATTTACGGGGGGGCCGGCCACGGGGAGCTGTTTTTT,CASIYGGAGHGELFF
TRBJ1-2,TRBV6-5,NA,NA,TGTGCCAGCAGGGTACAGCTTAGTGATGGCTACACCTTC,CASRVQLSDGYTF
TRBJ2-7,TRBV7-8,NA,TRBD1,TGTGCCAGCAGCTTAGCGGGACAGACCTCCTACGAGCAGTACTTC,CASSLAGQTSYEQYF
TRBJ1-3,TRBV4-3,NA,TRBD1,TGCGCCAGCAGCCAAAGGCAAGGACAGGGGGCTGGAAACACCATATATTTT,CASSQRQGQGAGNTIYF
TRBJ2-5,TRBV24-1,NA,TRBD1,TGTGCCACCAGTGATTCGGGGCAGGGGGCTAGAGAGACCCAGTACTTC,CATSDSGQGARETQYF
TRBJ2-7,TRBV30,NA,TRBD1,TGTGCCTCGGGACAGGGCTACGAGCAGTACTTC,CASGQGYEQYF
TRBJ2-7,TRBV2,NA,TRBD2,TGTGCCAGCAGTGAAATGGGGGGGGGAAACGAGCAGTACTTC,CASSEMGGGNEQYF
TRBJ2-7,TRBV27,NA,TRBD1,TGTGCCAGCAGTTTATCGGGGACAGGGAACTACGAGCAGTACTTC,CASSLSGTGNYEQYF
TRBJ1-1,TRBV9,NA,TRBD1,TGTGCCAGCAGCGTAGCTGATGGGACAGGGAGGAAAACTGAAGCTTTCTTT,CASSVADGTGRKTEAFF
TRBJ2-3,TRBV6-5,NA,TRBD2,TGTGCCAGCAGTCAGACTAGCGGGGGGATAGATACGCAGTATTTT,CASSQTSGGIDTQYF
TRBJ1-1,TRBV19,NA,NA,TGTGCCAGTAGTATCGGGGGAGGGCCTGAAGCTTTCTTT,CASSIGGGPEAFF
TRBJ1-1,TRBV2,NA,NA,TGTGCCAGCAGTACTCCGAGGGGGGGGACAATAGAAGCTTTCTTT,CASSTPRGGTIEAFF
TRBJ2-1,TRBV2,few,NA,TGTGCCAGCAGTGAAGGTCGACAGGCGCTAGGGGAGCAGTTCTTC,CASSEGRQALGEQFF
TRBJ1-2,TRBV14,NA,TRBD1,TGTGCCAGCAGCCCACAGGGGTATGGCTACACCTTC,CASSPQGYGYTF